These 10 T cell receptor beta chains were all obtained from the same sample, sequenced in a study of radiotherapy plus CTLA-4 blockade in lung cancer. TCRdb keeps only in-frame clones here, not all; method: immunoSEQ multiplex PCR. The sample has tens of thousands of clones; roughly 77% are singletons. This sample comprised peripheral blood, obtained from a patient treated with radiotherapy plus ipilimumab. The receptors stem from a human donor with non-small cell lung cancer that progressed on radiotherapy plus ipilimumab.

The chain uses TRBV5-5 and TRBJ1-3, with D possibly being TRBD1 (5 bases). Per the germline V gene, CDR1 is SGHKS and CDR2 is YYEKEE (reference sequence). CDR3 length: 14 residues. V gave up 1 base and J gave up 5 bases, with 10 bases separating them. The chain's CDR3 is CASSLYQGRNTIYF. CDR3 DNA sequence: TGTGCCAGCAGCTTGTATCAGGGCAGAAACACCATATATTTT.

This chain links TRBV5-4 with TRBJ2-1; 13 bases are a match to TRBD2. V gave up 0 bases and J gave up 9 bases; unmatched junction bases: 6. This CDR3 is built from 16 residues. Per germline, CDR1 SGHNT and CDR2 YYREEE (reference sequence). The chain's CDR3 is CASSLAGLAGLGEQFF. CDR3 DNA sequence: TGTGCCAGCAGCTTGGCGGGACTAGCGGGGCTGGGTGAGCAGTTCTTC.

The V call is TRBV5-1, the J call TRBJ2-2; TRBD1 matches at 8 bases. The J segment lost 7 bases and the V segment lost 4 bases, leaving 12 bases of the junction unmatched. CDR1 and CDR2 (germline): SGHRS, YFSETQ. The CDR3 sequence is 16 residues long. In DNA, the CDR3 is TGCGCCAGCAGCGAATCAATCTCAGGGGGCAACGGGGAGCTGTTTTTT. Translated: CASSESISGGNGELFF.

The chain employs TRBV7-9 and TRBJ2-2; D possibly corresponds to TRBD2 (5 bases). The V gene's germline CDR1 is SEHNR and CDR2 FQNEAQ (reference sequence). This CDR3 region has 16 residues. Trimming cost V 1 base and J 1 base, with 10 bases left between them. CDR3 sequence reads: CASSLGVGRNTGELFF. The CDR3 DNA is TGTGCCAGCAGCTTAGGGGTGGGGAGGAACACCGGGGAGCTGTTTTTT.

V usage is TRBV27 and J usage is TRBJ1-2; D is ambiguous. Deletions cut 6 bases from V and 8 bases from J, with 13 bases between. The CDR3 spans 12 residues. CDR1 and CDR2 from the germline V gene are MNHEY and SMNVEV (reference sequence). CDR3 residues: CASRSVGSGYTF. The DNA of the CDR3 is TGTGCCAGCAGGTCCGTGGGCTCCGGCTACACCTTC.

The chain recombines TRBV10-2 with TRBJ2-3; 12 bases are shared with TRBD2. V dropped 1 base and J dropped 1; count of bases not matched to a gene: 3. This CDR3 comprises 17 residues. CDR1 is WSHSY and CDR2 is SAAADI in the germline V gene. CDR3 coding DNA: TGCGCCAGCAGTGAGTGGGGACTAGCGGGTGGCACAGATACGCAGTATTTT. Translated: CASSEWGLAGGTDTQYF.

This sequence joins TRBV7-3 and TRBJ1-1; the match to TRBD1 covers 7 bases. The V and J ends lost 4 bases and 0 bases, in that order; junction bases with no gene match: 2. Germline lookup yields CDR1 SGHTA and CDR2 FQGTGA. This CDR3 is 14 amino acids long. The CDR3: CASSSQGMNTEAFF. CDR3 coding DNA: TGTGCCAGCAGCTCACAGGGGATGAACACTGAAGCTTTCTTT.

This clone came up a few times. This rearrangement joins TRBV29-1 to TRBJ2-7; 9 positions agree with TRBD2. Unmatched junction bases numbered 4, after V lost 7 bases and J lost 3 bases. CDR1 SQVTM and CDR2 ANQGSEA come from the germline V gene. The CDR3 spans 12 residues. The CDR3 nucleotides read TGCAGCGCCCAGACTAGCGGCTACGAGCAGTACTTC. This translates into CSAQTSGYEQYF.

The rearrangement uses TRBV2 and TRBJ1-1; D is possibly TRBD1 (5 bases). V lost 3 bases, J lost 5 bases, and 10 bases lay in between. This CDR3 spans 13 amino acids. Germline values: CDR1 SNHLY, CDR2 FYNNEI. This chain's CDR3 is CASSEIGGTEAFF. CDR3 in DNA: TGTGCCAGCAGTGAGATCGGGGGGACTGAAGCTTTCTTT. Drawing the rest from reference TRBV2 and TRBJ1-1, the complete variable domain is EPEVTQTPSHQVTQMGQEVILRCVPISNHLYFYWYRQILGQKVEFLVSFYNNEISEKSEIFDDQFSVERPDGSNFTLKIRSTKLEDSAMYFCASSEIGGTEAFFGQGTRLTVV.

The chain combines TRBV6-1 with TRBJ2-1; D unclear. Trimming left V 3 bases short and J 0 bases short, with 9 bases between. This CDR3 contains 15 residues. Looked up from germline, CDR1 is MNHNS and CDR2 is SASEGT. The CDR3 here is CASSDMGLSYNEQFF. CDR3 in DNA: TGTGCCAGCAGTGATATGGGCCTCTCCTACAATGAGCAGTTCTTC.